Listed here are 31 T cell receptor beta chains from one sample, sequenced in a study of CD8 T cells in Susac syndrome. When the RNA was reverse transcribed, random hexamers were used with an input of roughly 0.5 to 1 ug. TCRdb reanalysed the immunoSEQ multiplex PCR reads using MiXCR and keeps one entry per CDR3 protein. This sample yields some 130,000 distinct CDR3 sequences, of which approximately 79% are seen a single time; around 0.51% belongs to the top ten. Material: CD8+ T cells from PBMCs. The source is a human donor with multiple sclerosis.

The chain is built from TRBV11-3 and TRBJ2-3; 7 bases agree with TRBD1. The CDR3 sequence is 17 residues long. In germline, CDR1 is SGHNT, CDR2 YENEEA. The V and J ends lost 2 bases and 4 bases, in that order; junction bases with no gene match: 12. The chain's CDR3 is CASSLFVGTVVADTQYF. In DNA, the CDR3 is TGTGCCAGCAGCTTATTTGTCGGGACAGTTGTGGCAGATACGCAGTATTTT.

The CDR3 region has the DNA TGTGCCAGCAGTCCAAAGGGCCTCGTGGCCACTGAAGCTTTCTTT. Translation gives CASSPKGLVATEAFF. The rearrangement uses TRBV27 and TRBJ1-1; no reliable D call. The CDR3 contains 15 residues. Trimming removed 5 bases from V and 4 bases from J, with 17 bases in between. From germline, CDR1 is MNHEY and CDR2 SMNVEV (reference sequence).

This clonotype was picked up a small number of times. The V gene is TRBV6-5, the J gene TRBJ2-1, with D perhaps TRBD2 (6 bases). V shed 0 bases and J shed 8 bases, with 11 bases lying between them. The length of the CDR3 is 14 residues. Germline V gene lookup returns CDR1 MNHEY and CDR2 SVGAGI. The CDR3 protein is CASSYSAEGYEQFF. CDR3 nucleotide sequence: TGTGCCAGCAGTTACTCAGCGGAGGGTTATGAGCAGTTCTTC.

CDR3 nucleotides: TGTGCTAGTGGTTTGGACACCGGGACTCGGGAAAACTACAATGAGCAGTTCTTC. Protein sequence: CASGLDTGTRENYNEQFF. The rearrangement uses TRBV12-5 and TRBJ2-1, with D perhaps TRBD2 (6 bases). CDR1 is LGHNT, CDR2 FRNRAP, per germline. V dropped 1 base and J dropped 3 bases, with 19 bases sitting between them. This CDR3 is built from 18 residues. Filled out from reference TRBV12-5 and TRBJ2-1, the complete variable domain reads DARVTQTPRHKVTEMGQEVTMRCQPILGHNTVFWYRQTMMQGLELLAYFRNRAPLDDSGMPKDRFSAEMPDATLATLKIQPSEPRDSAVYFCASGLDTGTRENYNEQFFGPGTRLTVL.

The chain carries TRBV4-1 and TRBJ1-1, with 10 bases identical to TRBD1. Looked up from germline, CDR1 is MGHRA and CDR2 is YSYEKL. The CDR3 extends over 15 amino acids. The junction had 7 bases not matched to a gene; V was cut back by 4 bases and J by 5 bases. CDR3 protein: CASSPLGQGMTEAFF. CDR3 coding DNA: TGCGCCAGCAGCCCCTTGGGACAGGGGATGACTGAAGCTTTCTTT.

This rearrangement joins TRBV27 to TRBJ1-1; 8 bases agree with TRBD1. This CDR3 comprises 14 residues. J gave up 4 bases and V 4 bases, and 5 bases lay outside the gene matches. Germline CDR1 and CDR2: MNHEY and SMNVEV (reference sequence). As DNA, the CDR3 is TGTGCCAGCAGTTGGGGTACAGGGGGCACTGAAGCTTTCTTT. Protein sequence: CASSWGTGGTEAFF.

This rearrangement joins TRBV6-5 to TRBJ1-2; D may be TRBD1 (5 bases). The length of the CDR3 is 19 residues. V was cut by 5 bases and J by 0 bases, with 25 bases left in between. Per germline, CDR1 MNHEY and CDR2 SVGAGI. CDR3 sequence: CASSHNPAQMGPTNYGYTF. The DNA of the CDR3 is TGTGCCAGCAGTCACAACCCCGCTCAAATGGGGCCTACTAACTATGGCTACACCTTC.

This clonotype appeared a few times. This CDR3 is CASSYQGSEAFF. CDR3 coding DNA: TGTGCCAGCAGTTACCAGGGATCTGAAGCTTTCTTT. The J gene is TRBJ1-1, the V gene TRBV7-9, with D possibly TRBD1 on 5 matching bases. The germline CDR1 and CDR2 sequences are SEHNR and FQNEAQ (reference sequence). The CDR3 loop spans 12 amino acids. Trimming shortened V by 6 bases and J by 6 bases, and 11 bases separated the two germline ends.

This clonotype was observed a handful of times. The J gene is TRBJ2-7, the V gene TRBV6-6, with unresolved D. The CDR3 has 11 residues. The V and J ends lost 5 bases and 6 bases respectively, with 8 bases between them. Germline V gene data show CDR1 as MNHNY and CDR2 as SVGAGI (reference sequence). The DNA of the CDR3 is TGTGCCAGCAGTCAACAGTTCGAGCAGTACTTC. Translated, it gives CASSQQFEQYF.

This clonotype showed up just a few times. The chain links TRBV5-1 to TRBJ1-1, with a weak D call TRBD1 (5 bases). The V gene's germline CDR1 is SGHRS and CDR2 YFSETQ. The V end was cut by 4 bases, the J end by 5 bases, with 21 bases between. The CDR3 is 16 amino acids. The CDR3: CASSRDGPNPTTEAFF. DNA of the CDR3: TGCGCCAGCAGCCGGGACGGCCCTAACCCCACAACTGAAGCTTTCTTT.

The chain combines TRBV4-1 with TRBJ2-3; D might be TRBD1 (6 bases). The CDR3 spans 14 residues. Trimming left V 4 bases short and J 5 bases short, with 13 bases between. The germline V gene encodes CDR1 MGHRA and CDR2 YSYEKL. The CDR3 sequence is CASSLNTGIDTQYF. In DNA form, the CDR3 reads TGCGCCAGCAGCCTTAATACAGGGATAGATACGCAGTATTTT.

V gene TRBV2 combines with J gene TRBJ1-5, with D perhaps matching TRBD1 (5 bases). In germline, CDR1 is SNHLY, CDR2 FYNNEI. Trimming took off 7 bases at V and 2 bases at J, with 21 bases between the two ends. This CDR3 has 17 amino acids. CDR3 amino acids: CASNEGPDPRGNQPQHF. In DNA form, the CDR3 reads TGTGCCAGCAACGAGGGGCCAGATCCGAGGGGCAATCAGCCCCAGCATTTT.

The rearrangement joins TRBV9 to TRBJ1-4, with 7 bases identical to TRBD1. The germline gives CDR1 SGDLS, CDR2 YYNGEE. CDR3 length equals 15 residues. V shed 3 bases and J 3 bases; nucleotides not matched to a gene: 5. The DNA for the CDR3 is TGTGCCAGCAGCGCGGAGGGGGCATCTAATGAAAAACTGTTTTTT. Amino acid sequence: CASSAEGASNEKLFF. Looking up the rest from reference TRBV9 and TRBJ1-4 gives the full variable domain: DSGVTQTPKHLITATGQRVTLRCSPRSGDLSVYWYQQSLDQGLQFLIQYYNGEERAKGNILERFSAQQFPDLHSELNLSSLELGDSALYFCASSAEGASNEKLFFGSGTQLSVL.

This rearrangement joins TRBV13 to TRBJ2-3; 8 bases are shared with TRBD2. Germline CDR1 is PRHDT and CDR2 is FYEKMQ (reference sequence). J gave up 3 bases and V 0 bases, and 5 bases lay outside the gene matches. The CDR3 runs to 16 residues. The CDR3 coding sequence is TGTGCCAGCAGCTTAGGATCTAGCGGGTGGACAGATACGCAGTATTTT. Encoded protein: CASSLGSSGWTDTQYF. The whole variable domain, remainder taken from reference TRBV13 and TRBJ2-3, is AAGVIQSPRHLIKEKRETATLKCYPIPRHDTVYWYQQGPGQDPQFLISFYEKMQSDKGSIPDRFSAQQFSDYHSELNMSSLELGDSALYFCASSLGSSGWTDTQYFGPGTRLTVL.

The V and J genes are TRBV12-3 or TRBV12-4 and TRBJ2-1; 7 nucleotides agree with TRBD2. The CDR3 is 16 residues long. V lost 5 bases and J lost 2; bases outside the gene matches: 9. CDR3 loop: CASSPRTSPPYNEQFF. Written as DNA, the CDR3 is TGTGCCAGCAGTCCCAGGACTAGTCCCCCCTACAATGAGCAGTTCTTC.

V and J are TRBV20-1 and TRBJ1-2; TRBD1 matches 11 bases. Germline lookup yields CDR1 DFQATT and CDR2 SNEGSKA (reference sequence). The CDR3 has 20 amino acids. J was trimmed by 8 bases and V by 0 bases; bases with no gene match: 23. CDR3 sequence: CSARDRSLSLRDRGARGYTF. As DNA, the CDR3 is TGCAGTGCTAGAGATAGATCTCTCTCTCTTCGGGACAGGGGGGCTCGGGGCTACACCTTC.

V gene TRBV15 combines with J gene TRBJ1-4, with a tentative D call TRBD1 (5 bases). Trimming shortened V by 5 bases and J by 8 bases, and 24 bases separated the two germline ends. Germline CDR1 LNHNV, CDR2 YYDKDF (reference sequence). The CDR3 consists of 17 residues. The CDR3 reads CATSSQLIRAPGEKLFF. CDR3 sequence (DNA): TGTGCCACCAGCTCCCAGCTTATCCGGGCTCCAGGGGAAAAACTGTTTTTT.

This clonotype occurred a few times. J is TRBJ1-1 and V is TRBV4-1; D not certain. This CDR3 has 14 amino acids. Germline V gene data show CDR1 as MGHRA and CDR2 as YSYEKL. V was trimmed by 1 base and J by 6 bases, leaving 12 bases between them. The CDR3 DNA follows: TGCGCCAGCAGCCAAGGACATCAAGTACCTGAAGCTTTCTTT. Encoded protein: CASSQGHQVPEAFF.

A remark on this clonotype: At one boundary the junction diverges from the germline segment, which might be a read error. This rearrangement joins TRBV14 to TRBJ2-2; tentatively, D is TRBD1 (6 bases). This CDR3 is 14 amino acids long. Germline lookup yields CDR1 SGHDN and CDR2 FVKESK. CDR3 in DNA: TGTGCCAGCAGCCAGGGGGCGAACACCGGGGAGCTTTTTTTT. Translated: CASSQGANTGELFF.

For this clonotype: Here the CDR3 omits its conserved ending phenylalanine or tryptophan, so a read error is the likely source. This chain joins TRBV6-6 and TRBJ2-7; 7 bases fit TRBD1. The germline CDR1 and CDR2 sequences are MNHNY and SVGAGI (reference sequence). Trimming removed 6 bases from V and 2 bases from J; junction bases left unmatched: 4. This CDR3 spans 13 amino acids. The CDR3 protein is CASSGTATYEQYI. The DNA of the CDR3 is TGTGCCAGCAGCGGGACAGCTACCTACGAGCAGTACATC.

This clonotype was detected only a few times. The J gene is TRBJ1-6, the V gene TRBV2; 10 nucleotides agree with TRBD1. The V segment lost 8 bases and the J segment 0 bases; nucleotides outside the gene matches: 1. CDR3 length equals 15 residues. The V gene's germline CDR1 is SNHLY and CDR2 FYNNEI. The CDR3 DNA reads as TGTGCCAGCCGGGACAGGGGCTCCTATAATTCACCCCTCCACTTT. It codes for CASRDRGSYNSPLHF. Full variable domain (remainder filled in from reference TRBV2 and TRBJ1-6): EPEVTQTPSHQVTQMGQEVILRCVPISNHLYFYWYRQILGQKVEFLVSFYNNEISEKSEIFDDQFSVERPDGSNFTLKIRSTKLEDSAMYFCASRDRGSYNSPLHFGNGTRLTVT.

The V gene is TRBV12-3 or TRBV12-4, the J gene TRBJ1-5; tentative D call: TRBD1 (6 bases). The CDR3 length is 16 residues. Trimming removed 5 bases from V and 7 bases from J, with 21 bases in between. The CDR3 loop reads CASSPPLGKGDQPQHF. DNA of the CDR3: TGTGCCAGCAGTCCCCCCTTGGGAAAGGGGGACCAGCCCCAGCATTTT.

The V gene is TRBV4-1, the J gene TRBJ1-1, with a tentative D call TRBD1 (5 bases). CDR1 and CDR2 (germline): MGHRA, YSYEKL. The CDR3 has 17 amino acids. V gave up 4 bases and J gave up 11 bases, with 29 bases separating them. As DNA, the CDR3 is TGCGCCAGCAGCCGAGGGACTGAGGGACCCTCCGCACGGGCTGCTTTCTTT. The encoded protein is CASSRGTEGPSARAAFF.

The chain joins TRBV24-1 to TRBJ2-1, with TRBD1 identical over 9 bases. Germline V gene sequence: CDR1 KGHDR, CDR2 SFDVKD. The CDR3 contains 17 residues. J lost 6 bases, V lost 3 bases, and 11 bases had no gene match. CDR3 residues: CATSDPRKTGGSNEQFF. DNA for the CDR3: TGTGCCACCAGTGATCCCCGAAAGACAGGGGGGAGCAATGAGCAGTTCTTC.

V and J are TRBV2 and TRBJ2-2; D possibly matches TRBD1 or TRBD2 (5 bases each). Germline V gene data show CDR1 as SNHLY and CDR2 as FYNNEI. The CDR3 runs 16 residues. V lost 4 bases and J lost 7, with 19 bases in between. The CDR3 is CASSVMSGPLGGELFF. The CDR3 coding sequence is TGTGCCAGCAGTGTGATGTCGGGGCCCCTCGGCGGGGAGCTGTTTTTT.

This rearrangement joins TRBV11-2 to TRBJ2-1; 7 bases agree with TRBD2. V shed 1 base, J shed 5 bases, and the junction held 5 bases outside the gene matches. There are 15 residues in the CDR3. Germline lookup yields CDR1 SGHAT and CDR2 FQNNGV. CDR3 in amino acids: CASSLVGGWNNEQFF. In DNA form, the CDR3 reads TGTGCCAGCAGCTTAGTGGGGGGGTGGAACAATGAGCAGTTCTTC.

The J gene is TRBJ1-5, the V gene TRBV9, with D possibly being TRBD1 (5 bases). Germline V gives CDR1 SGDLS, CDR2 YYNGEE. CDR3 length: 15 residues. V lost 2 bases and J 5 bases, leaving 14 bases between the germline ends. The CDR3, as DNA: TGTGCCAGCAGCGTCGGACACGGCAGTCATCAGCCCCAGCATTTT. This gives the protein CASSVGHGSHQPQHF.

The CDR3 here is CASSKVFYSYNEQFF. The CDR3 DNA is TGCGCCAGCAGTAAGGTTTTCTACTCCTACAATGAGCAGTTCTTC. This sequence joins TRBV5-1 and TRBJ2-1; D remains unclear. V was pared by 5 bases and J by 0 bases, with 12 bases between. CDR3 length equals 15 residues. Germline loops: CDR1 SGHRS, CDR2 YFSETQ.

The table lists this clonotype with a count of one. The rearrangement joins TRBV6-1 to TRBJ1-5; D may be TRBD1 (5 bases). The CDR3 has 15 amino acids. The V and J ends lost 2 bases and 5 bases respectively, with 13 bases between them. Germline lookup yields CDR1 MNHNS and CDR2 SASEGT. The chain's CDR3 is CASSERRTTHQPQHF. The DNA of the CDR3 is TGTGCCAGCAGTGAAAGGCGGACAACCCATCAGCCCCAGCATTTT.

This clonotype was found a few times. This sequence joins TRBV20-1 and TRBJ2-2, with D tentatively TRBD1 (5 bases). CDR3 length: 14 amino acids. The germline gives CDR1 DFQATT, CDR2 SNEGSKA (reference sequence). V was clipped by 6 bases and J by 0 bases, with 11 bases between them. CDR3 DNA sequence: TGCAGTGCAATTGACAGTACGAACACCGGGGAGCTGTTTTTT. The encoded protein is CSAIDSTNTGELFF.

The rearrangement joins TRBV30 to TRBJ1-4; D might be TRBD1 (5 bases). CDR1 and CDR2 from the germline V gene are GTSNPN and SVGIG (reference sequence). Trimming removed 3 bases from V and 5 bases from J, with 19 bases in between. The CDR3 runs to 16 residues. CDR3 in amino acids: CAWSEDSTETNEKLFF. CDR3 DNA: TGTGCCTGGAGCGAAGATTCGACAGAGACGAATGAAAAACTGTTTTTT.